The T cell receptor (beta chain) described here comes from a study of untreated major depressive disorder. Study-wide results and limits: Private clones made up every subject's top five TRBV05-01 clones. A comparatively small sample limits the generalizability of these findings.

Per the germline V gene, CDR1 is LNHDA and CDR2 is SQIVND (reference sequence). The CDR3 loop spans 15 amino acids. The V end was cut by 5 bases, the J end by 0 bases, with 14 bases between. Here immunoSEQ multiplex PCR was the method, and the copy in TCRdb shows in-frame clones only, minus some. The sample records more than 20,000 clones, roughly 91% being singletons. Every depressed patient was matched in pairs with a non-depressed control on sex, age, current smoking status and body mass index. For this clone: Its antigen is not identified.

The chain recombines TRBV19 with TRBJ2-7, with D maybe TRBD1 (6 bases). This receptor was taken from a man aged 30 to 39 in good health. Sequences were obtained from CD4+ T cells from PBMCs. This CDR3 is CASSQTAGVSYEQYF. As DNA, the CDR3 is TGTGCCAGTAGTCAGACGGCAGGGGTCTCCTACGAGCAGTACTTC.